A selection of T cell receptor beta chains follows, all from one sample in a study of spatial heterogeneity in lung cancer. Each CDR3 protein gets one entry after TCRdb re-called the 5' RACE reads with MiXCR. The table shows 2,500 or so distinct CDR3 sequences, with approximately 1.5% occurring only once. The specimen was lung tumor tissue, collected at surgery. The receptors were sampled from a male donor with early-stage non-small cell lung cancer. The CDR3 runs from the conserved cysteine through the conserved F or W. D genes are given only for firm matches. Size is stated for part of the rows, as once, few or many counts, or as a class when the clone is expanded.

>TRBV6-5|.|TRBJ1-2|.
TGTGAAAGAAAACCAACATTATACTATGGCTACACCTTC
CERKPTLYYGYTF
>TRBV11-2|.|TRBJ2-7|medium-sized
TGTGCCAGCAGCTTAAACGTCCCTTACGAGCAGTACTTC
CASSLNVPYEQYF
>TRBV19|.|TRBJ1-2|medium-sized
TGTGCCAGTAGTACTCTCCAGGCAAACTATGGCTACACCTTC
CASSTLQANYGYTF
>TRBV5-5|.|TRBJ2-7|large
TGTGCCAGCAGCTGGGACTGGAGCTCCTACGAGCAGTACTTC
CASSWDWSSYEQYF
>TRBV20-1|TRBD2|TRBJ2-7|many
TGCAGTGCTAGATCCACTCCTAGCGGTCGGAGCTCCTACGAGCAGTACTTC
CSARSTPSGRSSYEQYF
>TRBV6-2/TRBV6-3|TRBD2|TRBJ2-1|medium-sized
TGTGCCAGCAGTGGGGGACTAGCGGGGTACAATGAGCAGTTCTTC
CASSGGLAGYNEQFF
>TRBV7-9|.|TRBJ1-2|many
TGTGCCAGCAGCCCGGGCCCGGGAGACTATGGCTACACCTTC
CASSPGPGDYGYTF
>TRBV2|.|TRBJ2-6|.
TGTGCCAGCACCCTGGACCAGAGCTCTGTGGCCAACGTCCTGACTTTC
CASTLDQSSVANVLTF
>TRBV5-5|.|TRBJ2-7|medium-sized
TGTGCCAGCAGCCCGGAGTGGGGAGCCTACGAGCAGTACTTC
CASSPEWGAYEQYF
>TRBV29-1|.|TRBJ1-1|medium-sized
TGCAGCACCAAGTCAGGTGTCACTGAAGCTTTCTTT
CSTKSGVTEAFF
>TRBV20-1|.|TRBJ2-3|medium-sized
TGCAGTGCTAGAGATCAGGGGAGGGAAGATACGCAGTATTTT
CSARDQGREDTQYF
>TRBV18|.|TRBJ2-3|medium-sized
TGTGCCAGCTCACCTAGGGGGTTGAGGAGCACAGATACGCAGTATTTT
CASSPRGLRSTDTQYF
>TRBV5-1|TRBD1|TRBJ2-3|medium-sized
TGCGCCAGCAGCGTGTCTACAGGGGGCGTTTCGGATACGCAGTATTTT
CASSVSTGGVSDTQYF
>TRBV12-3/TRBV12-4|.|TRBJ1-3|medium-sized
TGTGCCAGCAGCTTGGACGGCATAACGGCTGGAAACACCATATATTTT
CASSLDGITAGNTIYF
>TRBV27|TRBD1|TRBJ2-3|medium-sized
TGTGCCAGCAGTTTAACCCCCCCACAGGGGAATAGCGCAGATACGCAGTATTTT
CASSLTPPQGNSADTQYF
>TRBV5-1|TRBD2|TRBJ2-2|medium-sized
TGCGCCAGCCGCCTTATAGCGGGAGACACCGGGGAGCTGTTTTTT
CASRLIAGDTGELFF
>TRBV5-1|.|TRBJ1-4|medium-sized
TGCGCCAGCAGCTTGGGGGGGCAGGGTATCGGTGAAAAACTGTTTTTT
CASSLGGQGIGEKLFF
>TRBV5-1|.|TRBJ1-1|medium-sized
TGCGCCAGCAGCTCTGCCTGGGGAGGGACGAACACTGAAGCTTTCTTT
CASSSAWGGTNTEAFF
>TRBV6-1|TRBD2|TRBJ2-5|medium-sized
TGTGCCAGCACCCGGAGCGGGAGCCCAGAGACCCAGTACTTC
CASTRSGSPETQYF
>TRBV18|.|TRBJ2-7|medium-sized
TGTGCCAGCTCACCTTTACCGACAGCGGTAGAATACGAGCAGTACTTC
CASSPLPTAVEYEQYF
>TRBV6-5|.|TRBJ1-1|medium-sized
TGTGCCAGCAGTTATCTATACGGGGTAGGATTATCCACTGAAGCTTTCTTT
CASSYLYGVGLSTEAFF
>TRBV5-5|TRBD1|TRBJ1-4|many
TGTGCCAGCAGCTTGTTGGCAGGGGGTGAAAAACTGTTTTTT
CASSLLAGGEKLFF
>TRBV20-1|.|TRBJ1-2|large
TGCAGTGCTAGAGTTGCGACAGCTTCTAACTATGGCTACACCTTC
CSARVATASNYGYTF
>TRBV10-3|TRBD1|TRBJ1-6|medium-sized
TGTGCCACCGAAGATCGGACAGGGAACAATTCACCCCTCCACTTT
CATEDRTGNNSPLHF
>TRBV5-5|.|TRBJ1-2|medium-sized
TGTGCCAGCAGCCGGGGGTCCGGGTATGGCTACACCTTC
CASSRGSGYGYTF
>TRBV2|.|TRBJ2-1|many
TGTGCCAGCAGTGAACCGGGGCAGTTCTTC
CASSEPGQFF
>TRBV29-1|.|TRBJ2-1|medium-sized
TGCAGCGTTGACTCAGACTGGAGCTCCTACAATGAGCAGTTCTTC
CSVDSDWSSYNEQFF
>TRBV20-1|.|TRBJ2-5|medium-sized
TGCAGTGCTAGCGGAGAGACCCAGTACTTC
CSASGETQYF
>TRBV20-1|.|TRBJ2-5|medium-sized
TGCAGTGCCGTTTTGATAGAGACCCAGTACTTC
CSAVLIETQYF
>TRBV2|TRBD1|TRBJ2-6|medium-sized
TGTGCCAGCAGTTACACAGGGGGAAGCTCTGGGGCCAACGTCCTGACTTTC
CASSYTGGSSGANVLTF
>TRBV5-6|TRBD2|TRBJ2-1|many
TGTGCCAGCAGCTTAAGGCTAGCGGGAGTCGCAGTCAATGAGCAGTTCTTC
CASSLRLAGVAVNEQFF
>TRBV27|.|TRBJ1-3|large
TGTGCCAGCAGAACACAGGGAGCTGGAAACACCATATATTTT
CASRTQGAGNTIYF
>TRBV10-2|.|TRBJ2-7|medium-sized
TGCGCCAGCACCCCAGGGCGGTACGAGCAGTACTTC
CASTPGRYEQYF
>TRBV2|.|TRBJ1-5|medium-sized
TGTGCCAGCAGTGAGAGGGACCTCGGGAGTCAGCCCCAGCATTTT
CASSERDLGSQPQHF
>TRBV28|TRBD1|TRBJ2-4|medium-sized
TGTGCCAGCAGTTTAATGGGGTCCGGACAGGTCGAAAACATTCAGTACTTC
CASSLMGSGQVENIQYF
>TRBV11-2|.|TRBJ2-7|medium-sized
TGTGCCAGCAGCTTAACGAGTGCCCCCTCCTACGAGCAGTACTTC
CASSLTSAPSYEQYF
>TRBV7-8|TRBD2|TRBJ2-7|medium-sized
TGTGCCAGCAGCCCCCTAGCGGGAACCCCCGAGCAGTACTTC
CASSPLAGTPEQYF
>TRBV14|.|TRBJ1-1|medium-sized
TGTGCCAGCAGCCCCTCGCTCGTGCTCACTGAAGCTTTCTTT
CASSPSLVLTEAFF
>TRBV10-3|.|TRBJ2-3|medium-sized
TGTGCCATCAGTGCAGTGACAGGCACAGATACGCAGTATTTT
CAISAVTGTDTQYF
>TRBV7-2|TRBD2|TRBJ2-3|medium-sized
TGTGCCAGCAGCCACACTAGCGGGGGATCGTCTAGCACAGATACGCAGTATTTT
CASSHTSGGSSSTDTQYF
>TRBV6-1|.|TRBJ1-3|medium-sized
TGTGCCAGCAAACAGGGACGCTCTGGAAACACCATATATTTT
CASKQGRSGNTIYF
>TRBV2|TRBD1|TRBJ2-2|medium-sized
TGTGCCAGCAGTTGGGGCAGGGGGAGATCGAACACCGGGGAGCTGTTTTTT
CASSWGRGRSNTGELFF
>TRBV5-1|TRBD1|TRBJ1-6|medium-sized
TGCGCCAGCAGCTTGAGACAGGGGGAGAATTCACCCCTCCACTTT
CASSLRQGENSPLHF
>TRBV20-1|.|TRBJ2-4|medium-sized
TGCAGTGCTAGAGAAACAGGGAGAAACATTCAGTACTTC
CSARETGRNIQYF
>TRBV6-2/TRBV6-3|.|TRBJ1-1|medium-sized
TGTGCCAGCAGTGACAGGAGACTCACTGAAGCTTTCTTT
CASSDRRLTEAFF
>TRBV4-1|.|TRBJ2-5|medium-sized
TGCGCCAGCAGCCAGGACCTGGGGGCCCAGTACTTC
CASSQDLGAQYF
>TRBV2|TRBD1|TRBJ2-1|medium-sized
TGTGCCAGCAGAGTTCAGGGGGCATTCCGGAATGAGCAGTTCTTC
CASRVQGAFRNEQFF
>TRBV27|TRBD1|TRBJ1-1|medium-sized
TGTGCCAGCAGTTCCCCAGGGGGGTACTCAAGGACTGAAGCTTTCTTT
CASSSPGGYSRTEAFF
>TRBV30|.|TRBJ2-6|medium-sized
TGTGCCGCTTTTCGGGGGGCCAACGTCCTGACTTTC
CAAFRGANVLTF
>TRBV20-1|TRBD1|TRBJ1-5|medium-sized
TGCAGTGCTAAAAGACAGGGAAGCAATCAGCCCCAGCATTTT
CSAKRQGSNQPQHF